One sample yielded the 22 T cell receptor beta chains listed below, sequenced in a study of cytomegalovirus exposure and HLA in healthy donors. The PCR was carried out with 60 Vbeta primers and 13 Jbeta primers. Clones were read by immunoSEQ multiplex PCR, and TCRdb kept only the in-frame ones, dropping some. The sample yields approximately 180,000 clones, more than 85% seen once. The sequenced material came from PBMCs. The receptors originated from a girl younger than two in good health and CMV-seronegative.

Turning to this clone: Other DNA sequences from this sample encode an identical CDR3 as well. This rearrangement joins TRBV5-1 to TRBJ1-3; 10 positions match TRBD1. The junction had 4 bases not matched to a gene; V was cut back by 0 bases and J by 4 bases. The CDR3 contains 16 residues. Germline values: CDR1 SGHRS, CDR2 YFSETQ. This CDR3 reads CASSLDRQGAGNTIYF. CDR3 DNA: TGCGCCAGCAGCTTGGACAGACAGGGGGCGGGAAACACCATATATTTT.

The rearrangement joins TRBV19 to TRBJ2-7; 7 bases map to TRBD2. The CDR3 length is 15 residues. Germline V gene lookup returns CDR1 LNHDA and CDR2 SQIVND (reference sequence). J lost 0 bases, V lost 4 bases, and 6 bases had no gene match. The DNA for the CDR3 is TGTGCCAGTAGTAAAGGCGGGAGCAGCTCCTACGAGCAGTACTTC. As protein: CASSKGGSSSYEQYF.

J is TRBJ2-2 and V is TRBV5-1; D might be TRBD1 (6 bases). This CDR3 is 17 amino acids long. CDR1 SGHRS and CDR2 YFSETQ come from the germline V gene. The V end was cut by 4 bases, the J end by 1 base, with 17 bases between. In DNA, the CDR3 is TGCGCCAGCAGCACGAGTCGCCGGGACAAGAACACCGGGGAGCTGTTTTTT. Residues: CASSTSRRDKNTGELFF.

The rearrangement joins TRBV5-8 to TRBJ2-1, with 13 bases matching TRBD2. CDR1 is SGHTS, CDR2 YDEGEE, per germline. CDR3 size: 18 residues. With 2 bases clipped from V and 0 bases from J, the junction kept 5 bases outside the gene matches. CDR3 bases: TGTGCCAGCAGCTTAACTAGCGGGGGGGTACCCTCCTACAATGAGCAGTTCTTC. Translation gives CASSLTSGGVPSYNEQFF. The entire variable domain, with the rest obtained from reference TRBV5-8 and TRBJ2-1, is as follows: EAGVTQSPTHLIKTRGQQATLRCSPISGHTSVYWYQQALGLGLQFLLWYDEGEERNRGNFPPRFSGRQFPNYSSELNVNALELEDSALYLCASSLTSGGVPSYNEQFFGPGTRLTVL.

This clone was seen a single time. The chain recombines TRBV27 with TRBJ2-6; D is perhaps TRBD1 (5 bases). V dropped 6 bases and J dropped 4 bases, with 10 bases sitting between them. The germline gives CDR1 MNHEY, CDR2 SMNVEV (reference sequence). The CDR3 totals 14 residues. The CDR3 nucleotides are TGTGCCAGCAGGGTTGGGGCCGGGGCCAACGTCCTGACTTTC. Protein: CASRVGAGANVLTF.

The chain combines TRBV28 with TRBJ2-3; 9 nucleotides align to TRBD1. CDR1 and CDR2 from the germline V gene are MDHEN and SYDVKM. Losses at the gene ends were 3 bases for V and 4 bases for J; bases not matched to a gene: 14. The length of the CDR3 is 18 residues. The CDR3 region has the DNA TGTGCCAGCAGTTTTATGACGTCCGGGACAGGGTTAGCAGATACGCAGTATTTT. This gives the protein CASSFMTSGTGLADTQYF.

The genes are TRBV30 and TRBJ2-7; tentatively, D is TRBD1 (6 bases). The CDR3 totals 15 residues. Trimming stripped 1 base from V and 6 bases from J, with 19 bases between. The germline CDR1 and CDR2 sequences are GTSNPN and SVGIG (reference sequence). This chain's CDR3 is CAWSAHTGIGSEQYF. DNA of the CDR3: TGTGCCTGGAGTGCCCATACAGGGATCGGTAGCGAGCAGTACTTC.

This rearrangement joins TRBV18 to TRBJ2-7, with 10 bases lining up with TRBD1. In germline, CDR1 is KGHSH, CDR2 LQKENI. V was pared by 2 bases and J by 4 bases, with 5 bases of the junction left unmatched. This CDR3 comprises 15 residues. CDR3 residues: CASSPGTGAGYEQYF. CDR3 in DNA: TGTGCCAGCTCACCAGGGACAGGGGCTGGTTACGAGCAGTACTTC.

The J gene is TRBJ1-5, the V gene TRBV27, with 9 bases identical to TRBD1. The CDR3 is made up of 15 amino acids. V lost 4 bases and J lost 1; bases outside the gene matches: 2. CDR1 and CDR2 (germline): MNHEY, SMNVEV (reference sequence). The CDR3 sequence: CASSYRGRSNQPQHF. As DNA, the CDR3 is TGTGCCAGCAGTTACAGGGGGCGAAGCAATCAGCCCCAGCATTTT.

A few counts support this clone. V gene TRBV7-3 combines with J gene TRBJ2-1; a weak D match, TRBD2 (5 bases). With 5 bases removed from V and 5 bases from J, the gap between germline ends came to 16 bases. The CDR3 loop spans 15 amino acids. The V gene's germline CDR1 is SGHTA and CDR2 FQGTGA. Here the CDR3 DNA reads TGTGCCAGCAGCCCCCGCCTAAGCGGTAACAATGAGCAGTTCTTC. It codes for CASSPRLSGNNEQFF.

The V gene is TRBV27, the J gene TRBJ2-3; perhaps TRBD2 as D (6 bases). The ends were cut back, 5 bases at V and 4 bases at J, with 22 bases in the middle. This CDR3 is built from 17 residues. From germline, CDR1 is MNHEY and CDR2 SMNVEV (reference sequence). CDR3 region: CASSRLGPAGPADTQYF. CDR3 bases: TGTGCCAGCAGTAGACTCGGACCAGCGGGCCCAGCAGATACGCAGTATTTT.

The chain couples TRBV5-1 to TRBJ2-1; a weak D match, TRBD2 (5 bases). Trimming cost V 2 bases and J 9 bases, with 15 bases left between them. Germline-derived CDR1 and CDR2 are SGHRS and YFSETQ. This CDR3 has 14 residues. The CDR3 protein is CASSLADLFTEQFF. CDR3 sequence (DNA): TGCGCCAGCAGCTTAGCGGACCTCTTTACTGAGCAGTTCTTC.

This chain connects TRBV7-2 to TRBJ2-3; the match to TRBD2 covers 15 bases. The junction had 8 bases not matched to a gene; V was cut back by 1 base and J by 3 bases. This CDR3 contains 19 residues. Germline V CDR1 and CDR2: SGHTA, FQGNSA. CDR3 sequence reads: CASSLVAGLAGGGTDTQYF. CDR3 DNA: TGTGCCAGCAGCTTAGTAGCGGGACTAGCGGGGGGCGGGACAGATACGCAGTATTTT. Filled out from reference TRBV7-2 and TRBJ2-3, the complete variable domain reads GAGVSQSPSNKVTEKGKDVELRCDPISGHTALYWYRQSLGQGLEFLIYFQGNSAPDKSGLPSDRFSAERTGGSVSTLTIQRTQQEDSAVYLCASSLVAGLAGGGTDTQYFGPGTRLTVL.

The chain carries TRBV6-5 and TRBJ1-1; D possibly corresponds to TRBD1 (5 bases). Deletions cut 6 bases from V and 1 base from J, with 15 bases between. The CDR3 sequence is 15 residues long. CDR1 and CDR2 from the germline V gene are MNHEY and SVGAGI. The CDR3 coding sequence is TGTGCCAGCAGGCAACGACCTACAGGGAACACTGAAGCTTTCTTT. Encoded protein: CASRQRPTGNTEAFF.

This clone turned up a few times. This chain links TRBV5-1 with TRBJ1-1; D unclear. V lost 2 bases to trimming and J lost 1 base, with 9 bases between them. Germline V gene lookup returns CDR1 SGHRS and CDR2 YFSETQ. The CDR3 totals 14 residues. The CDR3: CASSFLRENTEAFF. CDR3 sequence (DNA): TGCGCCAGCAGCTTCCTTCGGGAGAACACTGAAGCTTTCTTT.

The chain uses TRBV5-1 and TRBJ2-1; 7 nucleotides line up with TRBD1. The length of the CDR3 is 14 residues. The V and J ends lost 2 bases and 12 bases, in that order; junction bases with no gene match: 11. Germline assignment: CDR1 SGHRS and CDR2 YFSETQ. CDR3 in DNA: TGCGCCAGCAGCTTTACCGGGACAGCTAGTGCGCAGTTCTTC. Translation gives CASSFTGTASAQFF.

This clone appeared a single time. The rearrangement joins TRBV28 to TRBJ2-7; maybe TRBD2 (5 bases). The CDR3 contains 10 residues. Trimming pared 10 bases from V and 7 bases from J, leaving 11 bases between. The germline gives CDR1 MDHEN, CDR2 SYDVKM. The CDR3 DNA is TGTGCCACTAGGTCGGGGGAGCAGTACTTC. It translates to CATRSGEQYF.

This clone has only one observation. The V gene is TRBV27, the J gene TRBJ2-1, with 7 positions matching TRBD1. V shed 0 bases, J shed 0 bases, and the junction held 5 bases outside the gene matches. CDR3 length: 17 amino acids. Germline V gene sequence: CDR1 MNHEY, CDR2 SMNVEV (reference sequence). The chain's CDR3 is CASSLSWTGYSYNEQFF. CDR3 nucleotides: TGTGCCAGCAGTTTATCATGGACAGGCTACTCCTACAATGAGCAGTTCTTC.

The chain links TRBV11-3 to TRBJ2-1; TRBD1 agrees at 12 bases. Unmatched junction bases numbered 7, after V lost 1 base and J lost 6 bases. This CDR3 spans 17 amino acids. Germline CDR1 SGHNT, CDR2 YENEEA. CDR3 residues: CASSLGRDRGPLNEQFF. For the CDR3, the DNA is TGTGCCAGCAGCTTAGGGCGGGACAGGGGGCCTCTCAATGAGCAGTTCTTC. Full variable domain (missing parts from reference TRBV11-3 and TRBJ2-1): EAGVVQSPRYKIIEKKQPVAFWCNPISGHNTLYWYLQNLGQGPELLIRYENEEAVDDSQLPKDRFSAERLKGVDSTLKIQPAELGDSAVYLCASSLGRDRGPLNEQFFGPGTRLTVL.

This clone was counted a single time. The chain recombines TRBV2 with TRBJ1-1; no firm D call. The CDR3 sequence is 12 residues long. The germline V gene encodes CDR1 SNHLY and CDR2 FYNNEI. Trimming stripped 4 bases from V and 1 base from J, with 4 bases between. The CDR3 region has the DNA TGTGCCAGCAGTGCGGGGAACACTGAAGCTTTCTTT. Translation: CASSAGNTEAFF.

V is TRBV25-1 and J is TRBJ2-2; D gene uncertain. V was pared by 0 bases and J by 1 base, with 3 bases between. Germline V gene data show CDR1 as MGHDK and CDR2 as SYGVNS. This CDR3 has 14 amino acids. In nucleotides, the CDR3 is TGTGCCAGCAGTGAATATAAGAACACCGGGGAGCTGTTTTTT. It codes for CASSEYKNTGELFF.

The V and J genes are TRBV29-1 and TRBJ2-4, with D perhaps TRBD2 (5 bases). Trimming removed 4 bases from V and 1 base from J, with 8 bases in between. Per germline, CDR1 SQVTM and CDR2 ANQGSEA. This CDR3 is built from 13 residues. CDR3 protein: CSVGGRAKNIQYF. CDR3 coding DNA: TGCAGCGTTGGAGGGCGCGCCAAAAACATTCAGTACTTC.